This T cell receptor beta chain derives from a study of spatial heterogeneity in lung cancer (dated by TCRdb to between 2018 and 2021). The study in broad terms: Beta-chain transcripts were consistently detected in greater numbers than alpha-chain transcripts, which likely reflects a higher abundance of beta-chain transcripts. TCR alpha and beta repertoires were quantitatively compared across multiple tumor regions, matched nontumor lung and blood in non-small cell lung cancer. Both alpha and beta chains were TCR-sequenced in around 230 tumor regions, under 80 matched nontumor lung samples and 56 PBMC samples obtained at surgery. In the raw uncorrected reads, each unique combination of TCR and UMI appeared more than ten times on average. The study linked features of the TCR repertoire to counts of nonsynonymous mutations, which were determined by whole-exome sequencing of tumor tissue.

This clonotype was seen more than once but under ten times. There is no known antigen for this receptor. There are no base qualities to consult, and no much larger clone falls within one base. The sample's time point label, decoded: sample taken at primary tumor resection. Without any cell sorting, TCR sequencing was performed on whole RNA extracted either from tumor and nontumor lung tissue or from cryopreserved PBMC samples. The donors were some 70 patients from the lung TRACERx cohort who had early-stage, untreated non-small cell lung cancer. Only patients for whom sufficient RNA was available from at least two tumor regions were selected for TCR sequencing. Study-wide conclusions, independent of this receptor: Confirming at a functional level the hypothesis that regional TCRs recognize regional mutations was considered to require additional single-cell paired TCR alpha and beta sequencing. Ubiquitous expanded tumor TCRs were found in blood more often at tumor resection than at routine follow-up.

The germline V gene supplies CDR1 SQVTM and CDR2 ANQGSEA. The CDR3 measures 15 amino acids from cysteine to phenylalanine. Only the CDR3 DNA is retained, 45 bases long and in frame from the first base. V is shortened by 0 bases, J by 6 bases, and the region joining them spans 17 bases. Library preparation used 5' RACE. The sequencing machine was a NextSeq 500. The TCR library protocol attached a unique molecular identifier to each TCR cDNA molecule to allow correction of PCR and sequencing errors. Per the source publication's procedure: TCR identification, UMI-based error correction and CDR3 extraction were all carried out with Decombinator tools. Expanded TCRs were defined as those above a frequency of 2 per 1,000, corresponding to the top 1% of the tumor frequency distribution. Renyi diversity was computed with the R vegan package after each repertoire had been subsampled 100 times to 5,000 TCRs. CDR3 similarity networks were built from amino acid triplet string-kernel similarity, with CDR3s being connected when pairwise similarity was above 0.82. TCRdb took the public reads, trimmed them with fastp at Q25, ran MiXCR for clone calling and kept in-frame beta chains. For every CDR3 protein sequence, its rows merge into one entry that carries the most common genes and DNA. These V and J calls derive from TCRdb rather than the authors' analysis. The sample includes 50,000 to 65,000 distinct CDR3 sequences, with roughly 8% observed a single time. In total, the top ten clones hold over 13% of the sample.

The sequence came from a female donor with early-stage non-small cell lung cancer. Sequencing was performed on PBMCs, taken at surgery. The chain joins TRBV29-1 to TRBJ1-2, with no confidently assigned D gene. The CDR3 protein is CSVEEVRGEENGYTF. The DNA reads as follows: TGCAGCGTTGAAGAGGTGCGTGGGGAAGAGAATGGCTACACCTTC.